The 10 T cell receptor beta chains below all came from one sample that was sequenced in a study of blood T cell repertoires in COVID-19. The repertoire was sequenced with immunoSEQ multiplex PCR; TCRdb's copy has only in-frame clones and lacks some. The repertoire holds approximately 250,000 clones, with approximately 89% as singletons. The sequencing input was PBMCs or T cells enriched from blood (not recorded which). The origin of the receptors is a woman in her 40s who had been exposed to COVID-19.

This clone was recorded a few times. The V and J genes are TRBV6-4 and TRBJ1-1, with a weak D call TRBD1 (5 bases). The CDR3 is made up of 13 amino acids. V lost 3 bases, J lost 11 bases, and 16 bases lay in between. Germline CDR1 is MRHNA and CDR2 is SNTAGT. The DNA for the CDR3 is TGTGCCAGCAGTGAGTTTTATGGGGGGAGCGCTTTCTTT. This gives the protein CASSEFYGGSAFF.

V gene TRBV12-3 or TRBV12-4 combines with J gene TRBJ1-2; maybe TRBD1 (6 bases). V lost 2 bases to trimming and J lost 4 bases, with 8 bases between them. The CDR3 consists of 13 residues. The CDR3 nucleotides are TGTGCCAGCAGTTTAATGGGGGCCTATGGCTACACCTTC. Its translation is CASSLMGAYGYTF.

This chain connects TRBV11-3 to TRBJ2-1; perhaps TRBD2 as D (5 bases). This CDR3 is 19 amino acids long. Germline V gene lookup returns CDR1 SGHNT and CDR2 YENEEA. V gave up 0 bases and J gave up 4 bases, with 22 bases separating them. The CDR3 reads CASSLEGSGRMRRYNEQFF. The CDR3 DNA is TGTGCCAGCAGCTTAGAAGGGTCGGGGAGAATGAGGCGATACAATGAGCAGTTCTTC.

This chain uses TRBV5-1 with TRBJ2-1; 12 nucleotides line up with TRBD2. CDR1 and CDR2 from the germline V gene are SGHRS and YFSETQ. The V and J ends lost 3 bases and 7 bases, in that order; junction bases with no gene match: 5. The CDR3 runs 15 residues. The chain's CDR3 is CASSYGLAGTNEQFF. CDR3 DNA sequence: TGCGCCAGCAGCTATGGACTAGCGGGGACGAATGAGCAGTTCTTC.

Regarding this clone: The junction shows a germline mismatch at one end, possibly a read error. J is TRBJ1-2 and V is TRBV5-1; 7 bases are a match to TRBD1. CDR1 is SGHRS and CDR2 is YFSETQ in the germline V gene. The CDR3 contains 14 residues. The CDR3 nucleotides read TGTGCCAGCAGCTATGAAGTAACAGGGGATGGCTACACCTTC. Translation: CASSYEVTGDGYTF.

V usage is TRBV19 and J usage is TRBJ1-4; D perhaps matches TRBD1 (5 bases). V dropped 7 bases and J dropped 8 bases, with 23 bases sitting between them. The CDR3 totals 16 residues. Germline V gene sequence: CDR1 LNHDA, CDR2 SQIVND (reference sequence). The CDR3 loop reads CASMGPAGRAGEKLFF. For the CDR3, the DNA is TGTGCCAGTATGGGCCCTGCAGGAAGGGCAGGGGAAAAACTGTTTTTT.

The J gene is TRBJ1-1, the V gene TRBV9; D might be TRBD1 (6 bases). The germline CDR1 and CDR2 sequences are SGDLS and YYNGEE. Trimming removed 3 bases from V and 8 bases from J, with 29 bases in between. This CDR3 is built from 18 residues. CDR3 sequence reads: CASSAPLRGAPEPREAFF. Written as DNA, the CDR3 is TGTGCCAGCAGCGCCCCACTGCGGGGGGCCCCTGAACCTCGAGAAGCTTTCTTT.

The genes are TRBV19 and TRBJ1-1; no firm D call. Germline V lookup: CDR1 LNHDA, CDR2 SQIVND (reference sequence). The CDR3 length is 13 residues. V was clipped by 1 base and J by 8 bases, with 11 bases between them. DNA of the CDR3: TGTGCCAGTAGTATAGTCGAGGGAGGAGAAGCTTTCTTT. Protein sequence: CASSIVEGGEAFF. Supplemented by reference TRBV19 and TRBJ1-1, the full variable domain reads DGGITQSPKYLFRKEGQNVTLSCEQNLNHDAMYWYRQDPGQGLRLIYYSQIVNDFQKGDIAEGYSVSREKKESFPLTVTSAQKNPTAFYLCASSIVEGGEAFFGQGTRLTVV.

The chain links TRBV19 to TRBJ2-1, with TRBD2 matching over 9 bases. Germline V gene sequence: CDR1 LNHDA, CDR2 SQIVND (reference sequence). The CDR3 is made up of 17 amino acids. After removal of 5 bases from V and 0 bases from J, the junction contained 8 bases not matched to a gene. The CDR3 loop is CASSFSGSRSSYNEQFF. DNA for the CDR3: TGTGCCAGTAGTTTTAGCGGGAGCCGTAGCTCCTACAATGAGCAGTTCTTC.

This chain connects TRBV28 to TRBJ1-2, with a possible D match to TRBD1 (5 bases). Germline V gene sequence: CDR1 MDHEN, CDR2 SYDVKM. V dropped 0 bases and J dropped 7 bases, with 15 bases sitting between them. The CDR3 has 15 residues. CDR3 protein: CASSLWATGGVGYTF. CDR3 coding DNA: TGTGCCAGCAGTTTATGGGCCACCGGGGGAGTTGGCTACACCTTC.